Given below is one T cell receptor beta chain in context. Germline and junction disagree at one end, which may indicate a read error. The sample is drawn from a study of shared clonotypes between healthy human individuals. Profiled with immunoSEQ multiplex PCR; TCRdb holds only in-frame clones, not every one. The table includes 2 million to 2.5 million clones, 80% to 95% detected once. The sequencing input was naive CD4+ T cells from PBMCs. Indicated subset: CD45RA+ positively selected. This TCR was recovered from a man between 18 and 29 years old in good health. Some clones in this sample may be carry-over from other donors' samples.

The chain's CDR3 is CAILGTGDTEAFF. CDR3 DNA sequence: TGCGCCATTCTGGGGACAGGGGACACTGAAGCTTTCTTT. The chain is built from TRBV7-9 and TRBJ1-1, with 10 bases that match TRBD1. The V gene's germline CDR1 is SEHNR and CDR2 FQNEAQ (reference sequence). This CDR3 has 13 amino acids.